This is a list of T cell receptor beta chains from one sample in a study of vaccination and CD4 T cells after COVID-19. Their recognized antigens are unknown. MiXCR, run by TCRdb on the PCR reads, gives a single entry per CDR3 protein. The data show under 25,000 distinct CDR3 sequences, with roughly 71% seen just once and 7.6% held by the top ten. The specimen sequenced was CD4+ T cells from blood, cultured in vitro. Receptor source: a human donor who had recovered from COVID-19. CDR3s include the opening cysteine and the closing phenylalanine or tryptophan. The D gene is left open where the match is weak. Clone size is stated in some rows and not others, as once, few, many or a class when expanded.

j_call: TRBJ2-5; clone_size: .; d_call: .; v_call: TRBV25-1; cdr3_nt: TGTGCCAGCAGTGATCCCCTGGGTAGGGAGACCCAGTACTTC; cdr3_aa: CASSDPLGRETQYF
j_call: TRBJ2-2; clone_size: once; d_call: TRBD2; v_call: TRBV7-9; cdr3_nt: TGCGCCAGCAGCCAGTTAGCGGGAGCTCTGAACGGGGAGCTGTTTTTT; cdr3_aa: CASSQLAGALNGELFF
j_call: TRBJ1-3; clone_size: .; d_call: .; v_call: TRBV20-1; cdr3_nt: TGCAGCGGCCAAATTGCGGGAAGTGGGAGTGGAAACACCATATATTTT; cdr3_aa: CSGQIAGSGSGNTIYF
j_call: TRBJ1-2; clone_size: .; d_call: .; v_call: TRBV6-1; cdr3_nt: TGTGCCAGCATTATGACAGTTGGCTATGGCTACACCTTC; cdr3_aa: CASIMTVGYGYTF
j_call: TRBJ1-2; clone_size: .; d_call: .; v_call: TRBV12-3/TRBV12-4; cdr3_nt: TGTGCCAGCAGTTTCGATCCTGGTAACTATGGCTACACCTTC; cdr3_aa: CASSFDPGNYGYTF
j_call: TRBJ1-6; clone_size: few; d_call: .; v_call: TRBV20-1; cdr3_nt: TGCAGTGCTAGAGAGCGTCCCGGACTAAATTCACCCCTCCACTTT; cdr3_aa: CSARERPGLNSPLHF
j_call: TRBJ1-1; clone_size: .; d_call: .; v_call: TRBV5-1; cdr3_nt: TGCGCCAGCAGCTTGGCCACGGACCCGAACACTGAAGCTTTCTTT; cdr3_aa: CASSLATDPNTEAFF
j_call: TRBJ2-2; clone_size: .; d_call: .; v_call: TRBV20-1; cdr3_nt: TGCAGTGCTTCCGGGACTCCCGCGAACACCGGGGAGCTGTTTTTT; cdr3_aa: CSASGTPANTGELFF
j_call: TRBJ1-2; clone_size: .; d_call: TRBD1; v_call: TRBV6-1; cdr3_nt: TGTGCCAGCAGTAAACAGGGGTGGAACTATGGCTACACCTTC; cdr3_aa: CASSKQGWNYGYTF
j_call: TRBJ2-2; clone_size: .; d_call: .; v_call: TRBV6-2/TRBV6-3; cdr3_nt: TGTGCCAGCAGTCGAAGCACCGGGGAGCTGTTTTTT; cdr3_aa: CASSRSTGELFF
j_call: TRBJ1-1; clone_size: .; d_call: TRBD1; v_call: TRBV23-1; cdr3_nt: TGCGCCAGCAGTCACCCCGGACTCGGACAGGCAGACCGACCCAAATTCATGAACACTGAAGCTTTCTTT; cdr3_aa: CASSHPGLGQADRPKFMNTEAFF
j_call: TRBJ1-2; clone_size: few; d_call: TRBD1; v_call: TRBV6-7; cdr3_nt: TGTGCCAGCAGTTACTCGGCCCACCGGGACAGAGGCTACACCTTC; cdr3_aa: CASSYSAHRDRGYTF
j_call: TRBJ2-5; clone_size: .; d_call: TRBD2; v_call: TRBV20-1; cdr3_nt: TGCAGTGCTAGAACTAGCGGGAGTACGGAGACCCAGTACTTC; cdr3_aa: CSARTSGSTETQYF
j_call: TRBJ2-7; clone_size: .; d_call: TRBD2; v_call: TRBV28; cdr3_nt: TGTGCCAGCAGTTTCAGTCTAGCGGGATCCAGCTCCTACGAGCAGTACTTC; cdr3_aa: CASSFSLAGSSSYEQYF
j_call: TRBJ1-1; clone_size: .; d_call: .; v_call: TRBV7-6; cdr3_nt: TGTGCCAGCAGTAGAGGTGCAGGGAGGGGTACTGAAGCTTTCTTT; cdr3_aa: CASSRGAGRGTEAFF
j_call: TRBJ1-4; clone_size: .; d_call: .; v_call: TRBV7-8; cdr3_nt: TGTGCCAGCAGCACCTCGACCGGGATGGGTGAAAAACTGTTTTTT; cdr3_aa: CASSTSTGMGEKLFF
j_call: TRBJ1-4; clone_size: .; d_call: .; v_call: TRBV27; cdr3_nt: TGTGCCAGCGGCAAGGATGGGTTAGCTAATGAAAAACTGTTTTTT; cdr3_aa: CASGKDGLANEKLFF
j_call: TRBJ1-1; clone_size: once; d_call: .; v_call: TRBV6-5; cdr3_nt: TGTGCCAGCAGTTATTTTGCTGGGGACACTGAAGCTTTCTTT; cdr3_aa: CASSYFAGDTEAFF
j_call: TRBJ1-1; clone_size: few; d_call: TRBD1; v_call: TRBV10-3; cdr3_nt: TGTGCCATCAAACGACAGGGTTGGGACACTGAAGCTTTCTTT; cdr3_aa: CAIKRQGWDTEAFF
j_call: TRBJ1-2; clone_size: .; d_call: .; v_call: TRBV6-1; cdr3_nt: TGTGCCAGCAGAGATGGACAGATTAACTATGGCTACACCTTC; cdr3_aa: CASRDGQINYGYTF
j_call: TRBJ2-3; clone_size: .; d_call: .; v_call: TRBV27; cdr3_nt: TGTGCCACAGGAATTCGGGGGGCCACAGATACGCAGTATTTT; cdr3_aa: CATGIRGATDTQYF
j_call: TRBJ1-6; clone_size: .; d_call: .; v_call: TRBV29-1; cdr3_nt: TGCAGCGTCCTACAACGAAGATCAGGGTCTGGGGGGGGGAATTCACCCCTCCACTTT; cdr3_aa: CSVLQRRSGSGGGNSPLHF
j_call: TRBJ2-3; clone_size: few; d_call: TRBD2; v_call: TRBV20-1; cdr3_nt: TGCAGTGCTTACCCTAGCGGGAGATTGAATACGCAGTATTTT; cdr3_aa: CSAYPSGRLNTQYF
j_call: TRBJ1-4; clone_size: .; d_call: TRBD1; v_call: TRBV25-1; cdr3_nt: TGTGCCAGCAGTGAATCGGGACAGGGTGCGTCTAATGAAAAACCGTTTTTT; cdr3_aa: CASSESGQGASNEKPFF
j_call: TRBJ2-7; clone_size: .; d_call: .; v_call: TRBV29-1; cdr3_nt: TGCAGCGCCGGACGGACCTACGAGCAGTACTTC; cdr3_aa: CSAGRTYEQYF
j_call: TRBJ1-2; clone_size: few; d_call: .; v_call: TRBV20-1; cdr3_nt: TGCAGTGCTAGACGGGGTTTCGATGGCTACACCTTC; cdr3_aa: CSARRGFDGYTF
j_call: TRBJ2-5; clone_size: few; d_call: .; v_call: TRBV4-3; cdr3_nt: TGCGCCAGCAGCTCCTGGGGGGCGGGAGAGACCCAGTACTTC; cdr3_aa: CASSSWGAGETQYF
j_call: TRBJ2-5; clone_size: .; d_call: .; v_call: TRBV19; cdr3_nt: TGTGCCAGTAGTCGATCGAGAGGGCAGGAGACCCAGTACTTC; cdr3_aa: CASSRSRGQETQYF
j_call: TRBJ2-1; clone_size: .; d_call: .; v_call: TRBV6-1; cdr3_nt: TGTGCCAGCAGTGCCCCACTAGCCGGCTACAATGAGCAGTTCTTC; cdr3_aa: CASSAPLAGYNEQFF
j_call: TRBJ2-3; clone_size: .; d_call: TRBD2; v_call: TRBV12-3/TRBV12-4; cdr3_nt: TGTGCCAGCAGTCCATCCCGGACTAGCGGAGTCACAGATACGCAGTATTTT; cdr3_aa: CASSPSRTSGVTDTQYF
j_call: TRBJ1-1; clone_size: .; d_call: .; v_call: TRBV6-5; cdr3_nt: TGTGCCAGCAGTTCCGGGCCAAACACTGAAGCTTTCTTT; cdr3_aa: CASSSGPNTEAFF
j_call: TRBJ1-2; clone_size: .; d_call: .; v_call: TRBV28; cdr3_nt: TGTGCTCTACGTTATTTCGATGGCTACACCTTC; cdr3_aa: CALRYFDGYTF
j_call: TRBJ2-6; clone_size: .; d_call: .; v_call: TRBV19; cdr3_nt: TGTGCCAGTACCTTTAGGGACTCTGGGGCCAACGTCCTGACTTTC; cdr3_aa: CASTFRDSGANVLTF
j_call: TRBJ2-1; clone_size: .; d_call: TRBD2; v_call: TRBV4-1; cdr3_nt: TGCGCCAGCAGACAAAACCCCAGCGGGGCTTACAATGAGCAGTTCTTC; cdr3_aa: CASRQNPSGAYNEQFF
j_call: TRBJ2-4; clone_size: .; d_call: .; v_call: TRBV6-5; cdr3_nt: TGTGCCAGCAGTTACTCGCGGAAGGGGGACATTCAGTACTTC; cdr3_aa: CASSYSRKGDIQYF
j_call: TRBJ1-1; clone_size: once; d_call: .; v_call: TRBV7-2; cdr3_nt: TGTGCCAGCAGCCATACCGGACCGGTGAACACTGAAGCTTTCTTT; cdr3_aa: CASSHTGPVNTEAFF
j_call: TRBJ1-1; clone_size: few; d_call: TRBD1; v_call: TRBV20-1; cdr3_nt: TGCAGTGCTAGAGGGACTGACAGGGGACTGAACACTGAAGCTTTCTTT; cdr3_aa: CSARGTDRGLNTEAFF
j_call: TRBJ2-5; clone_size: .; d_call: .; v_call: TRBV2; cdr3_nt: TGTGCCAGCACACGGGACAATAAAGAGACCCAGTACTTC; cdr3_aa: CASTRDNKETQYF
j_call: TRBJ2-7; clone_size: .; d_call: TRBD2; v_call: TRBV20-1; cdr3_nt: TGCAGTGCCGCTAGCGGGACTACCCTAGGGGAGCAGTACTTC; cdr3_aa: CSAASGTTLGEQYF
j_call: TRBJ2-2; clone_size: .; d_call: .; v_call: TRBV20-1; cdr3_nt: TGCAGTGCGAGTCTACGGGGCTGGGCCGGGGAGCTGTTTTTT; cdr3_aa: CSASLRGWAGELFF
j_call: TRBJ1-1; clone_size: .; d_call: TRBD1; v_call: TRBV5-1; cdr3_nt: TGCGCCAGCAGCGTACAGGGGTTTAATGGTGAAGCTTTCTTT; cdr3_aa: CASSVQGFNGEAFF
j_call: TRBJ1-5; clone_size: .; d_call: .; v_call: TRBV6-5; cdr3_nt: TGTGCCAACAGTTTAAAAACCTCCCAGCCCCAGCATTTT; cdr3_aa: CANSLKTSQPQHF
j_call: TRBJ2-3; clone_size: .; d_call: TRBD2; v_call: TRBV19; cdr3_nt: TGTGCCAGTACGGGCCGCGGGAGGACAGATACGCAGTATTTT; cdr3_aa: CASTGRGRTDTQYF
j_call: TRBJ1-5; clone_size: few; d_call: .; v_call: TRBV20-1; cdr3_nt: TGCAGTGCTAGAGTAAGCCGGATGGGTCAGCCCCAGCATTTT; cdr3_aa: CSARVSRMGQPQHF
j_call: TRBJ1-5; clone_size: .; d_call: .; v_call: TRBV4-3; cdr3_nt: TGCGCCAGCAGCCAAGGGGCCTTTGGACCCCAGCATTTT; cdr3_aa: CASSQGAFGPQHF
j_call: TRBJ2-1; clone_size: .; d_call: .; v_call: TRBV20-1; cdr3_nt: TGCAGTGCTACTCCCCGGCGTGGTGTCCTCTTCAATGAGCAGTTCTTC; cdr3_aa: CSATPRRGVLFNEQFF
j_call: TRBJ2-5; clone_size: .; d_call: TRBD2; v_call: TRBV5-4; cdr3_nt: TGTGCCAGCAGCCTAGGGACTAGCGGGAGGCGGGGGGAGACCCAGTACTTC; cdr3_aa: CASSLGTSGRRGETQYF
j_call: TRBJ1-5; clone_size: .; d_call: TRBD1; v_call: TRBV7-2; cdr3_nt: TGTGCCAGCAGCTTTTGGACAGGGCAATTACAGCCCCAGCATTTT; cdr3_aa: CASSFWTGQLQPQHF
j_call: TRBJ1-5; clone_size: .; d_call: TRBD1; v_call: TRBV19; cdr3_nt: TGTGCCAGTAGTAATCGGGGACAGGGGACGATGCAGCCCCAGCATTTT; cdr3_aa: CASSNRGQGTMQPQHF
j_call: TRBJ2-5; clone_size: .; d_call: .; v_call: TRBV20-1; cdr3_nt: TGCAGTGCTAGAGGACCTACCCAAGAGACCCAGTACTTC; cdr3_aa: CSARGPTQETQYF
j_call: TRBJ1-5; clone_size: few; d_call: .; v_call: TRBV7-6; cdr3_nt: TGTGCCAGCAGCGGAGGGTTGGGGGATAGCAATCAGCCCCAGCATTTT; cdr3_aa: CASSGGLGDSNQPQHF